The present entry profiles one T cell receptor (beta chain) with its context. Its specificity is not known. V was shortened by 7 bases and J by 0 bases, with 12 bases between the two germline ends. The length of the CDR3 is 15 residues. Germline V gene lookup returns CDR1 MNHEY and CDR2 SVGAGI. Produced via immunoSEQ multiplex PCR; TCRdb's table is partial and in-frame only. Of some 60,000 clones listed, around 90% are singletons. This specimen belongs to a study of OX40 agonist ivuxolimab in advanced cancers. Background on the study: The patients' treatment was ivuxolimab, an agonistic anti-OX40 (CD134) antibody. Study-level results: Some nonresponders likewise displayed low normalized T-cell clonal expansion. Antigens targeted by the expanded peripheral T cells were not determined.

The source material was CD4+ or CD8+ T cells sorted from blood, sampled in a trial of the OX40 agonist ivuxolimab. V and J are TRBV6-5 and TRBJ1-4, with D hard to call. This receptor was identified in an adult with an advanced solid tumor such as melanoma, head and neck, liver or kidney cancer. CDR3 sequence: CASMEGEATNEKLFF. The CDR3 coding sequence is TGTGCCAGCATGGAGGGAGAAGCAACTAATGAAAAACTGTTTTTT.